This is a list of T cell receptor beta chains from one sample in a study of glioma-infiltrating T cells. TCRdb re-analysed the multiplex PCR reads in MiXCR, keeping a single row per CDR3 protein. The table lists about 190,000 distinct CDR3 sequences, 32% of them singletons. What was sequenced was glioma tissue, nonneoplastic brain tissue, or PBMCs (not recorded which). Receptor source: a human donor with low-grade glioma or glioblastoma, undergoing nonglioma brain surgery, or in good health (not recorded which). Both conserved end residues are part of each CDR3. D genes are given only for firm matches. Clone size, where shown, is once, few, many, or a class for clones that have expanded.

TRBD1	-	TRBV28	TRBJ1-5	CASSSSGTEMEHF	TGTGCCAGCAGTAGTTCCGGGACAGAGATGGAGCATTTT
-	-	TRBV29-1	TRBJ1-5	CSVTLGGVGQPQHF	TGCAGCGTTACCCTAGGGGGGGTAGGACAGCCCCAGCATTTT
-	-	TRBV12-5	TRBJ2-7	CVSGSYEQYF	TGTGTTAGTGGATCATACGAGCAGTACTTC
-	many	TRBV29-1	TRBJ2-5	CSATEQETQYF	TGCAGCGCGACAGAACAAGAGACCCAGTACTTC
TRBD1	many	TRBV5-1	TRBJ1-1	CASSLDRGWTEAFF	TGCGCCAGCAGCTTGGACAGGGGTTGGACTGAAGCTTTCTTT
TRBD1	many	TRBV7-2	TRBJ1-1	CASSLRVAGGATEAFF	TGTGCCAGCAGCTTAAGAGTTGCAGGGGGTGCCACTGAAGCTTTCTTT
-	many	TRBV28	TRBJ1-2	CASSSPSAGGYYGYTF	TGTGCCAGCAGTTCCCCATCGGCTGGCGGGTACTATGGCTACACCTTC
TRBD1	-	TRBV12-3/TRBV12-4	TRBJ2-7	CASSFLGQGKYEQYF	TGTGCCAGCAGTTTTTTGGGACAGGGGAAATACGAGCAGTACTTC
-	many	TRBV3-1	TRBJ1-5	CASSQTGQPWAQHF	TGTGCCAGCAGCCAAACCGGACAGCCCTGGGCCCAGCATTTT
TRBD2	many	TRBV20-1	TRBJ2-3	CSARSLAGGHLRGDTQYF	TGCAGTGCTAGATCCCTAGCGGGAGGGCACCTAAGGGGAGATACGCAGTATTTT
TRBD2	-	TRBV30	TRBJ2-1	CAGGTSGMFNEQFF	TGTGCCGGAGGGACTAGCGGGATGTTCAATGAGCAGTTCTTC
TRBD2	many	TRBV7-2	TRBJ2-7	CASSPTSGNYEQYF	TGTGCCAGCAGCCCGACTAGCGGGAACTACGAGCAGTACTTC
-	-	TRBV6-6	TRBJ1-1	CARSYEGGPGALF	TGTGCCAGAAGTTACGAAGGCGGCCCGGGAGCTTTGTTT
TRBD1	once	TRBV5-1	TRBJ2-5	CAGSLGDRAETQYF	TGCGCCGGCAGCTTGGGAGACAGGGCAGAGACCCAGTACTTC
-	-	TRBV29-1	TRBJ2-5	CSVGEAEETQYF	TGCAGCGTTGGAGAGGCAGAAGAGACCCAGTACTTC
TRBD2	many	TRBV7-2	TRBJ2-5	CASSSTSGSGETQYF	TGTGCCAGCAGCTCGACTAGCGGGAGTGGAGAGACCCAGTACTTC
-	-	TRBV29-1	TRBJ1-2	CSVTRATFYGYTF	TGCAGCGTCACCAGGGCAACCTTTTATGGCTACACCTTC
-	-	TRBV7-9	TRBJ1-2	CASSPTELYGYTF	TGTGCCAGCAGTCCAACCGAGCTCTATGGCTACACCTTC
-	many	TRBV7-2	TRBJ2-5	CASSLGSIQETQYF	TGTGCCAGCAGCTTAGGCAGCATACAAGAGACCCAGTACTTC
-	many	TRBV6-2/TRBV6-3	TRBJ2-5	CASSFWASEETQYF	TGTGCCAGCAGTTTCTGGGCTAGCGAAGAGACCCAGTACTTC
TRBD1	few	TRBV12-3/TRBV12-4	TRBJ2-7	CASSFPGQGTIYEQYF	TGTGCCAGCAGTTTCCCCGGACAGGGGACTATATACGAGCAGTACTTC
TRBD2	few	TRBV19	TRBJ2-7	CASSIRAGVGYEQYF	TGTGCCAGTAGTATCCGAGCGGGAGTTGGCTACGAGCAGTACTTC
-	-	TRBV27	TRBJ1-6	CASSLTPGDYNSPLHF	TGTGCCAGCAGTTTAACTCCAGGGGACTATAATTCACCCCTCCACTTT